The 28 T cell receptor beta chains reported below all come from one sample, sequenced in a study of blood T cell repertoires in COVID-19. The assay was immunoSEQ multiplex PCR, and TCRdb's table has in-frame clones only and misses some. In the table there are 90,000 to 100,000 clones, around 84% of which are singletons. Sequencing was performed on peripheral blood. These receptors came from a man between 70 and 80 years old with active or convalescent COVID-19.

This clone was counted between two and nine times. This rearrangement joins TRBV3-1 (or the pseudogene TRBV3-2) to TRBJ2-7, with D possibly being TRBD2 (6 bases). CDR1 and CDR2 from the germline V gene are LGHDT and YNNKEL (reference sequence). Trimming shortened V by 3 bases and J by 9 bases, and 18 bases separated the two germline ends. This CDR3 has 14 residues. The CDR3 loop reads CASSHGGPPTGQYF. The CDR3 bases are TGTGCCAGCAGCCACGGAGGGCCGCCGACCGGGCAGTACTTC.

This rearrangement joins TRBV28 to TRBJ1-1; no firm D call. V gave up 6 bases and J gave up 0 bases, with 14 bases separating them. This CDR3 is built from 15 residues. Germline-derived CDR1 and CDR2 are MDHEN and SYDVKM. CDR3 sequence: CASRLLIQMNTEAFF. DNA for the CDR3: TGTGCCAGCAGACTACTAATCCAGATGAACACTGAAGCTTTCTTT.

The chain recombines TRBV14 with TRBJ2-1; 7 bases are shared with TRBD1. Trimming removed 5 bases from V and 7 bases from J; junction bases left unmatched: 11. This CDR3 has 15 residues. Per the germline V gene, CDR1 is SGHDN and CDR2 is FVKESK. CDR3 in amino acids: CASSSGDRAWNEQFF. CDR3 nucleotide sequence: TGTGCCAGCAGCTCCGGCGACAGGGCGTGGAATGAGCAGTTCTTC. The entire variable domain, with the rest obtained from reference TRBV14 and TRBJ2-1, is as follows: EAGVTQFPSHSVIEKGQTVTLRCDPISGHDNLYWYRRVMGKEIKFLLHFVKESKQDESGMPNNRFLAERTGGTYSTLKVQPAELEDSGVYFCASSSGDRAWNEQFFGPGTRLTVL.

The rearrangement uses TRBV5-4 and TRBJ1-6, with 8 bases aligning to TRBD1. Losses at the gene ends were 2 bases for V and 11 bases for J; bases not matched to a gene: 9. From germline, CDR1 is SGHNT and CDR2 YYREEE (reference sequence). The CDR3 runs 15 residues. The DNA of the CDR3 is TGTGCCAGCAGCTTAACCCAGGGGGCGAGGGCACCCCTCCACTTT. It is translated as CASSLTQGARAPLHF.

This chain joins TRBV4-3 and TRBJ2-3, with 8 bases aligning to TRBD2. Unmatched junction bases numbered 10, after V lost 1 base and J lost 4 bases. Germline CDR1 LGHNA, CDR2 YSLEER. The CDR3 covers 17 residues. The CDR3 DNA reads TGCGCCAGCAGCCAAGTCTATAGCGGGGTCAACCCAGATACGCAGTATTTT. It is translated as CASSQVYSGVNPDTQYF.

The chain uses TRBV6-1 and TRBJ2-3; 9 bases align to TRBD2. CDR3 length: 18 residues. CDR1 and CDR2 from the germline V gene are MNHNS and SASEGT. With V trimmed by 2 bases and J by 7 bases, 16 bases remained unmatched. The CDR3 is CASSEWFMASGAQNTQYF. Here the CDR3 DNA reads TGTGCCAGCAGTGAATGGTTTATGGCTAGCGGGGCCCAAAATACGCAGTATTTT.

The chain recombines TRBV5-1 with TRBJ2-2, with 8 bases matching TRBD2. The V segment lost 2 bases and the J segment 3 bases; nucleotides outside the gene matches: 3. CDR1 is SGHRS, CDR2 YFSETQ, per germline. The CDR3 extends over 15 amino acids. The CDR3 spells CASSFSAGDTGELFF. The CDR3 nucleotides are TGCGCCAGCAGCTTTTCAGCGGGGGACACCGGGGAGCTGTTTTTT. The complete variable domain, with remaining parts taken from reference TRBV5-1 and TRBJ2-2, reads KAGVTQTPRYLIKTRGQQVTLSCSPISGHRSVSWYQQTPGQGLQFLFEYFSETQRNKGNFPGRFSGRQFSNSRSEMNVSTLELGDSALYLCASSFSAGDTGELFFGEGSRLTVL.

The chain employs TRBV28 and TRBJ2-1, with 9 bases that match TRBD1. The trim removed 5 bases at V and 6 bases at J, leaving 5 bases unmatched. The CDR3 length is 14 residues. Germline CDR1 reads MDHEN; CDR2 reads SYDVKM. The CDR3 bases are TGTGCCAGCAGTCATGGGACAGGGACCAATGAGCAGTTCTTC. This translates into CASSHGTGTNEQFF.

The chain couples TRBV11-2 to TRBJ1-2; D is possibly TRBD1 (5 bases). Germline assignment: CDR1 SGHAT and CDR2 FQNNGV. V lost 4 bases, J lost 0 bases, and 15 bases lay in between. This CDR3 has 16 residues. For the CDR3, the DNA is TGTGCCAGCAGCTCCGATCCGATCAGGGCTAACTATGGCTACACCTTC. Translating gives CASSSDPIRANYGYTF.

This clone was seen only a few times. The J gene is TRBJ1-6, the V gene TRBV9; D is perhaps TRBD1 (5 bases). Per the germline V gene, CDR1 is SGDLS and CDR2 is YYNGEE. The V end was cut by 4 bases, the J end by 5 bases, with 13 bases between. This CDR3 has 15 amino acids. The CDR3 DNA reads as TGTGCCAGCAGCTATTCAGGGATTAATAATTCACCCCTCCACTTT. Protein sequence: CASSYSGINNSPLHF.

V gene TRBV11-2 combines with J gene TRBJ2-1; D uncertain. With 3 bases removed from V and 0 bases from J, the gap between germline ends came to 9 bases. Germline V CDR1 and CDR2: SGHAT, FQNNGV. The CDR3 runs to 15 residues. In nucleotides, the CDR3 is TGTGCCAGCAGCTTCTCTTCGAGCTCCTACAATGAGCAGTTCTTC. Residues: CASSFSSSSYNEQFF.

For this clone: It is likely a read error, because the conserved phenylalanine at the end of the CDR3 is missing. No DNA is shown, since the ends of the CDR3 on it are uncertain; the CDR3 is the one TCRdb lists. CDR3 in amino acids: CASSFRIGRALV. The rearrangement joins TRBV28 to TRBJ1-1; TRBD1, the D gene given by the table, was not confirmed from the DNA. The CDR3 length is 12 residues, termini included. Germline CDR1 MDHEN, CDR2 SYDVKM.

Here the CDR3 reads CASTTRQASYGYTF. CDR3 sequence (DNA): TGTGCCAGCACCACTCGACAAGCATCCTATGGCTACACCTTC. The chain has TRBV6-5 and TRBJ1-2; D not certain. The V and J ends lost 7 bases and 4 bases respectively, with 16 bases between them. Germline V gene data show CDR1 as MNHEY and CDR2 as SVGAGI. This CDR3 is built from 14 residues.

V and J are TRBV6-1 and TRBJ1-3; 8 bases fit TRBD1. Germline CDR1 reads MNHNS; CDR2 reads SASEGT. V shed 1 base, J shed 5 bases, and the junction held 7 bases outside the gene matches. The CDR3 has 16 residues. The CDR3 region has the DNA TGTGCCAGCAGTGAAGAGGGGACAGGTCCTCGAAACACCATATATTTT. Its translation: CASSEEGTGPRNTIYF.

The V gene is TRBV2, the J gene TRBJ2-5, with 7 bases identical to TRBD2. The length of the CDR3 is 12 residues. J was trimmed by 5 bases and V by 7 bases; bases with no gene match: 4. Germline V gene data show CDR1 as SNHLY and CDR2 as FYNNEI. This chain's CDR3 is CASKRGGETQYF. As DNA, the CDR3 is TGTGCCAGCAAGCGGGGTGGGGAGACCCAGTACTTC.

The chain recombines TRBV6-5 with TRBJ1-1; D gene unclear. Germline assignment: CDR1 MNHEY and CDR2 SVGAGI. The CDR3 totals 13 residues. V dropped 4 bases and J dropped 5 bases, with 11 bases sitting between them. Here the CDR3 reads CASSSGAGTEAFF. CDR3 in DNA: TGTGCCAGCAGTTCTGGAGCCGGGACTGAAGCTTTCTTT.

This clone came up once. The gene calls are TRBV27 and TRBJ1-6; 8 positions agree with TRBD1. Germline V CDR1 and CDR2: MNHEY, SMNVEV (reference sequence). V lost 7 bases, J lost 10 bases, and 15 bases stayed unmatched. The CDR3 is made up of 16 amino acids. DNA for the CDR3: TGTGCCAGCAAATTAGTGTACGGACAGGGTAACTCACCCCTCCACTTT. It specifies CASKLVYGQGNSPLHF.

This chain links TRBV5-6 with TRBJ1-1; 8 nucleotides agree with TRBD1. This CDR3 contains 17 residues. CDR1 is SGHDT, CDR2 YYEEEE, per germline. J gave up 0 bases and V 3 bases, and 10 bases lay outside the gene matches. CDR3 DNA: TGTGCCAGCAGCTGGATGGACAGGGCGCCGATGAACACTGAAGCTTTCTTT. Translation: CASSWMDRAPMNTEAFF.

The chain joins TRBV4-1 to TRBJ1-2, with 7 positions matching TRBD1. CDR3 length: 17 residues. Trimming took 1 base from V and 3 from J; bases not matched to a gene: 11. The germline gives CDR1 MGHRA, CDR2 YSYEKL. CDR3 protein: CASSQVLGQRKDYGYTF. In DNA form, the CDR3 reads TGCGCCAGCAGCCAAGTTTTGGGACAGAGAAAGGACTATGGCTACACCTTC.

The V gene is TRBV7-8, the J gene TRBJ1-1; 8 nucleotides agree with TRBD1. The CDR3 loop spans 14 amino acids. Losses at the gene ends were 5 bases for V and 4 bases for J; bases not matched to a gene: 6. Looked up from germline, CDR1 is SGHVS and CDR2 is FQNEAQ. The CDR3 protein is CASSARDRTTEAFF. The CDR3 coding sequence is TGTGCCAGCAGCGCCCGGGACAGGACCACTGAAGCTTTCTTT.

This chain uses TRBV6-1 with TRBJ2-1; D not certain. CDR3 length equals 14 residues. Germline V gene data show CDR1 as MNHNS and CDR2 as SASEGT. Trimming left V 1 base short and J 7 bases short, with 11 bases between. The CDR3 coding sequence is TGTGCCAGCAGTGAAGTCTTGGGCGAGAATGAGCAGTTCTTC. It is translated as CASSEVLGENEQFF.

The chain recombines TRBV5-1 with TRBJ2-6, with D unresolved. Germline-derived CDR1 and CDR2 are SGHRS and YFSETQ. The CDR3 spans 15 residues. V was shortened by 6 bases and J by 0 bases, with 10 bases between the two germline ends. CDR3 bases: TGCGCCAGCACCGATGACAACTCTGGGGCCAACGTCCTGACTTTC. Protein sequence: CASTDDNSGANVLTF.

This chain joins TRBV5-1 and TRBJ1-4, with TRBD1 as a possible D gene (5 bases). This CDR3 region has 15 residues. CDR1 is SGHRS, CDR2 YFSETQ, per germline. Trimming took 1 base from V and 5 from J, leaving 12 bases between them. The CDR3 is CASSLMGGSNEKLFF. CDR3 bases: TGCGCCAGCAGCTTGATGGGGGGTTCAAATGAAAAACTGTTTTTT.

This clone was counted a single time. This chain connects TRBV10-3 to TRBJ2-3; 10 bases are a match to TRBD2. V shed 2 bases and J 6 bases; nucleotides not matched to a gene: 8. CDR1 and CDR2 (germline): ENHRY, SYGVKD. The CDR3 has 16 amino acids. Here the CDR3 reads CAISEGGASGGDTQYF. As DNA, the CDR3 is TGTGCCATCAGTGAGGGGGGGGCTAGCGGGGGTGATACGCAGTATTTT.

CDR3 sequence (DNA): TGTGCCATCAGTGTAGGGGGCTGGGAGACCCAGTACTTC. Translation: CAISVGGWETQYF. J is TRBJ2-5 and V is TRBV10-3; TRBD1 matches 7 bases. The CDR3 totals 13 residues. With 4 bases clipped from V and 5 bases from J, the junction kept 4 bases outside the gene matches. Germline CDR1 ENHRY, CDR2 SYGVKD.

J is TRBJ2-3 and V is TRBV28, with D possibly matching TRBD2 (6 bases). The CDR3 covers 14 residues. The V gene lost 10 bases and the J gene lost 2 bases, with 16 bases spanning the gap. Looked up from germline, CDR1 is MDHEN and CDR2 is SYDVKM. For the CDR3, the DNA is TGTGCCACCCAGGAGGCGGGGACCACAGATACGCAGTATTTT. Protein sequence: CATQEAGTTDTQYF.

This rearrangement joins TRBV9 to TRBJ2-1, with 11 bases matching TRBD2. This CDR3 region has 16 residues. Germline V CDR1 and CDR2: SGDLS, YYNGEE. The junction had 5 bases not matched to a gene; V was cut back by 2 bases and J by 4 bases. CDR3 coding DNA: TGTGCCAGCAGCGTTCTGACTAGCGGGGCTTACAATGAGCAGTTCTTC. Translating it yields CASSVLTSGAYNEQFF.

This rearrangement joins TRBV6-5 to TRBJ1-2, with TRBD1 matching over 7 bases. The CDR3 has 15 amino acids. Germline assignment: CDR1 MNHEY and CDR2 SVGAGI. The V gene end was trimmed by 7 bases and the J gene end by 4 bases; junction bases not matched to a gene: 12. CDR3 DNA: TGTGCCAGCAAATCAGAGGGGGGACAGACCTATGGCTACACCTTC. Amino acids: CASKSEGGQTYGYTF.